These 27 T cell receptor beta chains were sequenced from one sample in a study of monozygotic twins with inflammatory bowel disease (dated by TCRdb to about 2019). Library method: 5' RACE. TCRdb names Illumina HiSeq 2500 as the instrument used. After the reads were reprocessed by TCRdb, one entry was made per CDR3 protein sequence, with no DNA. The data table for this sample lists a few hundred thousand distinct CDR3 sequences. Together, the top ten hold more than 2% of the sample. Sequences were obtained from blood. The receptor source for this set is a human donor with ulcerative colitis or Crohn's disease, or a healthy co-twin of an affected twin (not recorded which).

The chain has TRBV7-6 and TRBJ1-2; TCRdb names TRBD1, which stays unverified in the absence of DNA. Germline V gene sequence: CDR1 SGHVS, CDR2 FNYEAQ. The length of the CDR3 is 13 residues. The CDR3 here is CASSRGTNYGYTF.

V is TRBV6-5 and J is TRBJ2-1; the D call of TRBD2 rests on TCRdb alone, since no DNA is present to check it. CDR3 length: 15 residues. Germline CDR1 and CDR2: MNHEY and SVGAGI. CDR3 loop: CASSHSAGVSNEQFF.

The chain has TRBV12-3 or TRBV12-4 and TRBJ1-4; without DNA, the TCRdb call of TRBD1 cannot be checked. The CDR3 runs to 14 residues. CDR3 region: CASSFGTVNEKLFF.

CDR3 sequence: CASSYSGNAQHF. V and J are TRBV6-2 or TRBV6-3 and TRBJ1-5. The CDR3 has 12 amino acids. Germline V gene data show CDR1 as MNHEY and CDR2 as SVGEGT.

The chain couples TRBV2 to TRBJ2-3; TCRdb selects TRBD2, and the lack of DNA leaves this call unchecked. CDR3 length equals 19 residues. Germline-derived CDR1 and CDR2 are SNHLY and FYNNEI. CDR3 sequence: CASSEGLWRSGGSTDTQYF. Looking up the rest from reference TRBV2 and TRBJ2-3 gives the full variable domain: EPEVTQTPSHQVTQMGQEVILRCVPISNHLYFYWYRQILGQKVEFLVSFYNNEISEKSEIFDDQFSVERPDGSNFTLKIRSTKLEDSAMYFCASSEGLWRSGGSTDTQYFGPGTRLTVL.

J is TRBJ2-3 and V is TRBV7-8; TCRdb's D call of TRBD2 is untestable without DNA. Germline V lookup: CDR1 SGHVS, CDR2 FQNEAQ. This CDR3 spans 16 amino acids. CDR3 sequence: CASSLTGLAGLDTQYF.

The chain employs TRBV18 and TRBJ2-7; TCRdb designates TRBD1, a call that cannot be tested without DNA. CDR3 length equals 16 residues. Germline loops: CDR1 KGHSH, CDR2 LQKENI. CDR3 in amino acids: CASSPLRGGPTYEQYF.

The CDR3: CSARDPDSGSYETQYF. The V gene is TRBV20-1, the J gene TRBJ2-5; TCRdb returns TRBD2, unconfirmable since there is no DNA. The CDR3 consists of 16 residues. Germline loops: CDR1 DFQATT, CDR2 SNEGSKA (reference sequence).

This chain connects TRBV12-3 or TRBV12-4 to TRBJ2-7; TCRdb returns TRBD1, unconfirmable since there is no DNA. The CDR3 has 13 amino acids. The CDR3 loop is CASSFGGYYEQYF.

This sequence joins TRBV20-1 and TRBJ2-7; the D call from TCRdb, TRBD1, cannot be confirmed without DNA. This CDR3 is 13 amino acids long. The germline V gene has CDR1 DFQATT and CDR2 SNEGSKA (reference sequence). This CDR3 is CSASTGQAYEQYF.

This chain connects TRBV28 to TRBJ2-3; no DNA is available, so the TRBD2 call from TCRdb remains unchecked. This CDR3 region has 17 residues. CDR1 is MDHEN, CDR2 SYDVKM, per germline. CDR3: CASSSRRQAGVDDTQYF.

V usage is TRBV24-1 and J usage is TRBJ2-1; TCRdb picks TRBD2, but there is no DNA to check that call. CDR1 KGHDR and CDR2 SFDVKD come from the germline V gene. The CDR3 spans 16 residues. The CDR3 protein is CATSEETSGGRPHQFF.

The chain has TRBV7-3 and TRBJ1-2; the TRBD1 assignment by TCRdb is unverifiable without DNA. This CDR3 region has 16 residues. Per germline, CDR1 SGHTA and CDR2 FQGTGA. CDR3 residues: CASSPQASGDRYGYTF. Full variable domain (missing parts from reference TRBV7-3 and TRBJ1-2): GAGVSQTPSNKVTEKGKYVELRCDPISGHTALYWYRQSLGQGPEFLIYFQGTGAADDSGLPNDRFFAVRPEGSVSTLKIQRTERGDSAVYLCASSPQASGDRYGYTFGSGTRLTVV.

The V and J genes are TRBV7-6 and TRBJ2-7; checking the TCRdb D call of TRBD1 is not possible without DNA. CDR3 length: 15 residues. Germline loops: CDR1 SGHVS, CDR2 FNYEAQ. This CDR3 is CASSLGLGGYYEQYF.

The chain recombines TRBV5-1 with TRBJ1-1; TCRdb returns TRBD1, unconfirmable since there is no DNA. The germline V gene has CDR1 SGHRS and CDR2 YFSETQ. The CDR3 runs to 14 residues. CDR3 amino acids: CASSLGQGTSEAFF.

V gene TRBV19 combines with J gene TRBJ1-5; TCRdb proposes TRBD1, but this gene call is untestable without DNA. The CDR3 spans 16 residues. Germline assignment: CDR1 LNHDA and CDR2 SQIVND (reference sequence). The CDR3 loop reads CASSLRPKTGNQPQHF.

The chain is built from TRBV7-2 and TRBJ1-2; the D call from TCRdb, TRBD1, cannot be confirmed without DNA. Germline CDR1 SGHTA, CDR2 FQGNSA. This CDR3 is built from 12 residues. The CDR3 protein is CASSPEGRGYTF. Variable domain in full (rest from reference TRBV7-2 and TRBJ1-2): GAGVSQSPSNKVTEKGKDVELRCDPISGHTALYWYRQSLGQGLEFLIYFQGNSAPDKSGLPSDRFSAERTGGSVSTLTIQRTQQEDSAVYLCASSPEGRGYTFGSGTRLTVV.

The rearrangement uses TRBV7-9 and TRBJ1-3. The germline V gene has CDR1 SEHNR and CDR2 FQNEAQ (reference sequence). The CDR3 loop spans 15 amino acids. The CDR3 reads CASSLIAISGNTIYF.

This chain uses TRBV20-1 with TRBJ1-2; TCRdb returns TRBD1, unconfirmable since there is no DNA. The CDR3 covers 15 residues. Germline V gene lookup returns CDR1 DFQATT and CDR2 SNEGSKA (reference sequence). The CDR3 sequence is CSARDQGGTGDGYTF.

The rearrangement uses TRBV6-2 or TRBV6-3 and TRBJ2-2; TCRdb's D gene call, TRBD1, goes unchecked for lack of DNA. The CDR3 covers 17 residues. The germline gives CDR1 MNHEY, CDR2 SVGEGT. The CDR3 here is CASSYQRQGLLSGELFF.

This chain connects TRBV19 to TRBJ1-1; TCRdb indicates TRBD1, and absent DNA this call remains unverified. This CDR3 has 14 amino acids. The V gene's germline CDR1 is LNHDA and CDR2 SQIVND (reference sequence). This CDR3 is CASSIQQGNTEAFF.

J is TRBJ1-1 and V is TRBV5-1; TCRdb reports TRBD1, a call that lacks DNA to check it against. Germline V CDR1 and CDR2: SGHRS, YFSETQ. This CDR3 region has 16 residues. CDR3 residues: CATSPGQGALNTEAFF.

The chain joins TRBV5-1 to TRBJ1-1. CDR3 length equals 14 residues. The germline V gene encodes CDR1 SGHRS and CDR2 YFSETQ. CDR3: CASSYLVADTEAFF.

The V gene is TRBV7-2, the J gene TRBJ2-5; TCRdb gives TRBD2 as the D gene, but with no DNA this cannot be confirmed. This CDR3 comprises 15 residues. The V gene's germline CDR1 is SGHTA and CDR2 FQGNSA. The chain's CDR3 is CASSSYISGRETQYF.

V gene TRBV4-1 combines with J gene TRBJ1-6; without DNA, the TCRdb call of TRBD1 cannot be checked. CDR1 and CDR2 (germline): MGHRA, YSYEKL. This CDR3 has 15 amino acids. CDR3 in amino acids: CASSQEGVKNSPLHF.

V usage is TRBV5-1 and J usage is TRBJ2-1; TCRdb returns TRBD2, unconfirmable since there is no DNA. The germline V gene encodes CDR1 SGHRS and CDR2 YFSETQ. CDR3 length: 15 residues. The CDR3 spells CASAGGFGGYNEQFF.

This sequence joins TRBV15 and TRBJ1-4; TCRdb picks TRBD1, but there is no DNA to check that call. Germline assignment: CDR1 LNHNV and CDR2 YYDKDF (reference sequence). CDR3 length: 14 amino acids. The CDR3 loop reads CATSSRDHNEKLFF.